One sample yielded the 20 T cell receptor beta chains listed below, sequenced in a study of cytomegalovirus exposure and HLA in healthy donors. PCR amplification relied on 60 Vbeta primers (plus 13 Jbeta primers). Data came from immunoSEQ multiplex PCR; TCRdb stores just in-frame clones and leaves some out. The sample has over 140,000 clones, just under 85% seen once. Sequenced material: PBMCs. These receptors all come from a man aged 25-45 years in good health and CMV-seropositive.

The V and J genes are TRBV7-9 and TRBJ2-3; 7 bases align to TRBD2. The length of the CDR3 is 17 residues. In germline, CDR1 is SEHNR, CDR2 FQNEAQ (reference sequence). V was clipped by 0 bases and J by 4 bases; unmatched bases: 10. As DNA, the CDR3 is TGTGCCAGCAGCTTAGCAGGAGCGGGGTGGAGCCCAGATACGCAGTATTTT. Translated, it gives CASSLAGAGWSPDTQYF.

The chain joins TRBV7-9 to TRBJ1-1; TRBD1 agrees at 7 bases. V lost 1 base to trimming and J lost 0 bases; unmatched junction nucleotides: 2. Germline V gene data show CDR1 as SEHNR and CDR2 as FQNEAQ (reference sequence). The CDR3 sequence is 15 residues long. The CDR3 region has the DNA TGTGCCAGCAGCTTAGGACAGGGAATGAACACTGAAGCTTTCTTT. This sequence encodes CASSLGQGMNTEAFF.

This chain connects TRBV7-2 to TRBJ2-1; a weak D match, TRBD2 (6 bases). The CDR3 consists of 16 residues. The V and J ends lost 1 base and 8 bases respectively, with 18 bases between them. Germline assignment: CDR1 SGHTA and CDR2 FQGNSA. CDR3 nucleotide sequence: TGTGCCAGCAGCTTAGTGTTCGGGGTGGGGGAGGATGAGCAGTTCTTC. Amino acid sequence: CASSLVFGVGEDEQFF. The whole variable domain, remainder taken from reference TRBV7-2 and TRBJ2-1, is GAGVSQSPSNKVTEKGKDVELRCDPISGHTALYWYRQSLGQGLEFLIYFQGNSAPDKSGLPSDRFSAERTGGSVSTLTIQRTQQEDSAVYLCASSLVFGVGEDEQFFGPGTRLTVL.

The CDR3 loop reads CASSIPRGDGNQPQHF. Written as DNA, the CDR3 is TGTGCCAGCAGCATCCCCAGGGGGGATGGCAATCAGCCCCAGCATTTT. J is TRBJ1-5 and V is TRBV21-1; TRBD1 was called by the table and not checked on the DNA. TRBV21-1 is a known pseudogene. The CDR3 loop spans 16 amino acids.

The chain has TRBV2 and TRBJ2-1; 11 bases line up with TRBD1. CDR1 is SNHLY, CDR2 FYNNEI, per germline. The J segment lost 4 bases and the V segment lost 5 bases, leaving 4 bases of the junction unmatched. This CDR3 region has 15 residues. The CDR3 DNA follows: TGTGCCAGCAGTTCCGGGACAGGGGGGTACAATGAGCAGTTCTTC. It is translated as CASSSGTGGYNEQFF.

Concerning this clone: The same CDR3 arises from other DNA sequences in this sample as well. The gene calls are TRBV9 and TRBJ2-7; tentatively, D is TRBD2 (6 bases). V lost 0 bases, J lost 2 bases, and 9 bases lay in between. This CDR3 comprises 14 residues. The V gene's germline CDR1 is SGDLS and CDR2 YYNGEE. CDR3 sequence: CASSVGGGTYEQYF. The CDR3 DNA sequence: TGTGCCAGCAGCGTAGGGGGCGGGACCTACGAGCAGTACTTC.

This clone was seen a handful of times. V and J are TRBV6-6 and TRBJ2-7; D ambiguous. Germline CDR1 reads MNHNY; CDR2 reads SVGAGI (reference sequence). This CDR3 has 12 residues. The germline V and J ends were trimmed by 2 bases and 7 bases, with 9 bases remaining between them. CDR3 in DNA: TGTGCCAGCAGTTACGAGTCGAGAGAGCAGTACTTC. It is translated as CASSYESREQYF.

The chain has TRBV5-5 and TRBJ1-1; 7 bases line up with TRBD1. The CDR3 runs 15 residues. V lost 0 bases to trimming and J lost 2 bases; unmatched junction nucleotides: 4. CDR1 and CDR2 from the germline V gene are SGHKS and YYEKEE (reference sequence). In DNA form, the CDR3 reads TGTGCCAGCAGCTTGGCGCCAGGGGGAAACACTGAAGCTTTCTTT. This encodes CASSLAPGGNTEAFF. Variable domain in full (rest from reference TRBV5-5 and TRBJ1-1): DAGVTQSPTHLIKTRGQQVTLRCSPISGHKSVSWYQQVLGQGPQFIFQYYEKEERGRGNFPDRFSARQFPNYSSELNVNALLLGDSALYLCASSLAPGGNTEAFFGQGTRLTVV.

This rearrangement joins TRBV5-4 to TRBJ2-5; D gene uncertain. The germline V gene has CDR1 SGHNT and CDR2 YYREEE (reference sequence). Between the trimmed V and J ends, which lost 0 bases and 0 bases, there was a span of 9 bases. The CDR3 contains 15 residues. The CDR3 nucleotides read TGTGCCAGCAGCTTGGCCGGAGTGTACCAAGAGACCCAGTACTTC. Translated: CASSLAGVYQETQYF.

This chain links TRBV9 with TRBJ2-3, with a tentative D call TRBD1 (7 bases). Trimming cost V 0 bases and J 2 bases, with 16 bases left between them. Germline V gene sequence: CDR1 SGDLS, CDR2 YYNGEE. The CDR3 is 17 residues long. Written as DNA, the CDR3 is TGTGCCAGCAGCGTAGAGACGGGAGAGGGGGCCACAGATACGCAGTATTTT. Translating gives CASSVETGEGATDTQYF.

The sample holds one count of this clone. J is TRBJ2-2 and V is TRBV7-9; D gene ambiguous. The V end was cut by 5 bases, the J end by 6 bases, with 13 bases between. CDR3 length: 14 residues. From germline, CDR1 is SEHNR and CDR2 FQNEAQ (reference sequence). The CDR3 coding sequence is TGTGCCAGCAGCCCCCACGTCCGGTCCGGGGAGCTGTTTTTT. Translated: CASSPHVRSGELFF. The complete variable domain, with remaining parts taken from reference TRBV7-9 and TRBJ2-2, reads DTGVSQNPRHKITKRGQNVTFRCDPISEHNRLYWYRQTLGQGPEFLTYFQNEAQLEKSRLLSDRFSAERPKGSFSTLEIQRTEQGDSAMYLCASSPHVRSGELFFGEGSRLTVL.

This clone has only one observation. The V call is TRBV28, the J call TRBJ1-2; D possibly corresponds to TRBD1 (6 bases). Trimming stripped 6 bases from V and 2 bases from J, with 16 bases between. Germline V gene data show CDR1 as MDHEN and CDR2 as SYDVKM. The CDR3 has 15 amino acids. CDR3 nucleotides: TGTGCCAGCAGCCCGCGGACAGCGGGGAACTATGGCTACACCTTC. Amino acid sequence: CASSPRTAGNYGYTF.

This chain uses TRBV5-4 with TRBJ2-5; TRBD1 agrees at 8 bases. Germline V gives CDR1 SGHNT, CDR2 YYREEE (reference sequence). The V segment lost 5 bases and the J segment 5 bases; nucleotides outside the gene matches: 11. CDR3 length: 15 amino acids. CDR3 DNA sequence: TGTGCCAGCAGTTCAGGACAGGGCCCCCAGGAGACCCAGTACTTC. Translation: CASSSGQGPQETQYF.

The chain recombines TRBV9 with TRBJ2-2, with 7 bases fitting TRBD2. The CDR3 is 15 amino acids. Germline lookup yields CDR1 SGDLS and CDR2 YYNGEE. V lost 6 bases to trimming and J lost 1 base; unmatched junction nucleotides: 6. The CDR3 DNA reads TGTGCCAGCACCGTGGGCGGGGGGAACACCGGGGAGCTGTTTTTT. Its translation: CASTVGGGNTGELFF.

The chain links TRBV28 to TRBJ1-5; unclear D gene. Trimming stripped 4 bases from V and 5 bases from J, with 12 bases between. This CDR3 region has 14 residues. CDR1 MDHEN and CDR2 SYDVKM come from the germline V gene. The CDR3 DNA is TGTGCCAGCAGTTCAGGACTGTGGGATCAGCCCCAGCATTTT. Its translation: CASSSGLWDQPQHF.

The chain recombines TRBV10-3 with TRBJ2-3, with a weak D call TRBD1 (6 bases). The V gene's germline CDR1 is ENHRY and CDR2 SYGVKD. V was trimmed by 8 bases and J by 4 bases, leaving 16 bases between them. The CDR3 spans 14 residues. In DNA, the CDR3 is TGTGCCATCCAACGACAGGAATACGCAGATACGCAGTATTTT. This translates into CAIQRQEYADTQYF.

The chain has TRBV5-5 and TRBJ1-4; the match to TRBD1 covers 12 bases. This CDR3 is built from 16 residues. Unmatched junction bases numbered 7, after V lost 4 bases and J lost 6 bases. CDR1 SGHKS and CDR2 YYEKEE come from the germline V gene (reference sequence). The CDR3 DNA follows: TGTGCCAGCAGCCGACGGGACAGGGGGCTGGATGAAAAACTGTTTTTT. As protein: CASSRRDRGLDEKLFF.

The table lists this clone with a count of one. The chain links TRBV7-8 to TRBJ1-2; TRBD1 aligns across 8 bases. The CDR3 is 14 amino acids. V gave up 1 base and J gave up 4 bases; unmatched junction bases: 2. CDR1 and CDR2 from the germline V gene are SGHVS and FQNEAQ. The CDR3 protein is CASSLVGTGYGYTF. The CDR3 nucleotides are TGTGCCAGCAGCTTAGTCGGGACAGGCTATGGCTACACCTTC.

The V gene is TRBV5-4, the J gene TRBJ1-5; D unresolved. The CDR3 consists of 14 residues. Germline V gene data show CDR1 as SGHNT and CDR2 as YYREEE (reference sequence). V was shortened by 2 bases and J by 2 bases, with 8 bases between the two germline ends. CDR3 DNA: TGTGCCAGCAGCTTTCACGGGGGCAATCAGCCCCAGCATTTT. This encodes CASSFHGGNQPQHF.

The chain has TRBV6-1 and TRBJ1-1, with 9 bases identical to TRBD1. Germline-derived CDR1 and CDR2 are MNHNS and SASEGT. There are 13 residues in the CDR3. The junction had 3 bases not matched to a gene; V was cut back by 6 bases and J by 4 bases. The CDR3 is CASSRDRVTEAFF. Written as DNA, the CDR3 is TGTGCCAGCAGCCGGGACAGGGTCACTGAAGCTTTCTTT.